These 2 T cell receptor beta chains share one sample of origin, sequenced in a study of blood T cell repertoires in COVID-19. Produced via immunoSEQ multiplex PCR; TCRdb's table is partial and in-frame only. The data hold around 190,000 clones, with around 86% observed a single time. Source material: peripheral blood. Receptors were obtained from a man aged 45-60 years with active or convalescent COVID-19.

The chain joins TRBV19 to TRBJ1-2, with 7 bases aligning to TRBD1. Germline assignment: CDR1 LNHDA and CDR2 SQIVND (reference sequence). With V trimmed by 9 bases and J by 4 bases, 17 bases remained unmatched. This CDR3 spans 16 amino acids. The CDR3 spells CASRKAGTDPSYGYTF. CDR3 nucleotides: TGTGCCAGCCGCAAGGCCGGGACAGACCCTTCCTATGGCTACACCTTC.

The chain uses TRBV24-1 and TRBJ1-5; weak D call: TRBD1 (5 bases). There are 13 residues in the CDR3. Germline V gene sequence: CDR1 KGHDR, CDR2 SFDVKD. Trimming cost V 4 bases and J 4 bases, with 7 bases left between them. The CDR3 DNA reads TGTGCCACCAGTGAGGGGGGGAATCAGCCCCAGCATTTT. This translates into CATSEGGNQPQHF.